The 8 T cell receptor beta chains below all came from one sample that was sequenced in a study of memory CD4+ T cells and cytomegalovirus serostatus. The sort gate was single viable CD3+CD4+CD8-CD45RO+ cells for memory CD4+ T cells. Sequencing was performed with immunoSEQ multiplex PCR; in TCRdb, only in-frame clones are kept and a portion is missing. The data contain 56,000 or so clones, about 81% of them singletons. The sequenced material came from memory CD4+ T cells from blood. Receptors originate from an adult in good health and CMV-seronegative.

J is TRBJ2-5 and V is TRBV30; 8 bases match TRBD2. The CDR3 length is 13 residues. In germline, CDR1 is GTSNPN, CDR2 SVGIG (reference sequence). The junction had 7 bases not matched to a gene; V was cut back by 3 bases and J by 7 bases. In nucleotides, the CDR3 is TGTGCCTGGAGAGTAGCGGGATTTGGGACCCAGTACTTC. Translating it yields CAWRVAGFGTQYF. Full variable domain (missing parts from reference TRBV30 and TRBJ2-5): SQTIHQWPATLVQPVGSPLSLECTVEGTSNPNLYWYRQAAGRGLQLLFYSVGIGQISSEVPQNLSASRPQDRQFILSSKKLLLSDSGFYLCAWRVAGFGTQYFGPGTRLLVL.

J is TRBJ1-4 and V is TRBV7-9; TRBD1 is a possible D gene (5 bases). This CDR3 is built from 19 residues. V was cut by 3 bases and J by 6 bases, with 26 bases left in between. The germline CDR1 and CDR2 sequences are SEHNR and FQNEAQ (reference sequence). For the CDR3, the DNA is TGTGCCAGCAGCTTTCGGCCAGGACGCGGGTCGGGGGAGGATGAAAAACTGTTTTTT. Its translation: CASSFRPGRGSGEDEKLFF.

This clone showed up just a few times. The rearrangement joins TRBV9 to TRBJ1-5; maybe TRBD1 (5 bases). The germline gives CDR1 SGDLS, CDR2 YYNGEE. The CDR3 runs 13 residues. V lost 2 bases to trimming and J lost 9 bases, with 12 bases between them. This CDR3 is CASSVGRGGPQHF. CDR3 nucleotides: TGTGCCAGCAGCGTGGGCCGCGGGGGGCCCCAGCATTTT.

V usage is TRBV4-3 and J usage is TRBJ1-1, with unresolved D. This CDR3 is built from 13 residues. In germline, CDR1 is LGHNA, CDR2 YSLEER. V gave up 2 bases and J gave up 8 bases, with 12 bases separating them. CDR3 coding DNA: TGCGCCAGCAGCCAAACGATCTTAGCCGAAGCTTTCTTT. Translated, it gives CASSQTILAEAFF.

CDR3 region: CASSRLGSYEQYF. CDR3 DNA sequence: TGTGCCAGCAGCCGCCTAGGGTCCTACGAGCAGTACTTC. V and J are TRBV7-9 and TRBJ2-7; D unresolved. The germline gives CDR1 SEHNR, CDR2 FQNEAQ (reference sequence). The CDR3 has 13 amino acids. V shed 5 bases and J shed 1 base, with 9 bases lying between them.

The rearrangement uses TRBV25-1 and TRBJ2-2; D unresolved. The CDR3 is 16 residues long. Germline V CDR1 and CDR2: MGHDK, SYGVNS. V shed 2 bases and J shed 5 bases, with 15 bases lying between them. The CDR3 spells CASSERLGLGTGELFF. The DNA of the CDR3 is TGTGCCAGCAGTGAACGGCTAGGGTTGGGGACCGGGGAGCTGTTTTTT.

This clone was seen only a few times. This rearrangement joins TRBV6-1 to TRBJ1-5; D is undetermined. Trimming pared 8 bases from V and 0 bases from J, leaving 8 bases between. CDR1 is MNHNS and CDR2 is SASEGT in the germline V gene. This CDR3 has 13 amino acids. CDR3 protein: CASVADSNQPQHF. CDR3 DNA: TGTGCCAGCGTGGCAGATAGCAATCAGCCCCAGCATTTT.

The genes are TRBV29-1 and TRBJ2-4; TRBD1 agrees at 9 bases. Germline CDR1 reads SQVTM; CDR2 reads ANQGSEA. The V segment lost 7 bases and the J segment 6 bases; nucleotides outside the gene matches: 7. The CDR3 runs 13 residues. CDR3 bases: TGCAGCGCCCACACAGGGGGCGGAAACATTCAGTACTTC. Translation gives CSAHTGGGNIQYF.